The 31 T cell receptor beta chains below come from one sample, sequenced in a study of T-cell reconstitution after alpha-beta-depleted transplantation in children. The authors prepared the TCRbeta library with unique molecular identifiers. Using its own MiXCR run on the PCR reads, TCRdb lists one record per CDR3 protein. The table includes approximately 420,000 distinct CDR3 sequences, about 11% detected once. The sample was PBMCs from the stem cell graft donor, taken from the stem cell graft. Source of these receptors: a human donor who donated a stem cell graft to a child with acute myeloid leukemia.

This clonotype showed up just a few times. In nucleotides, the CDR3 is TGCGCCAGCAGCCTGGAGGCGGGAGGGACCTACGAGCAGTACTTC. Translated, it gives CASSLEAGGTYEQYF. The chain joins TRBV5-1 to TRBJ2-7; TRBD2 aligns across 9 bases. The CDR3 covers 15 residues. V was pared by 4 bases and J by 2 bases, with 7 bases of the junction left unmatched. Germline V gene sequence: CDR1 SGHRS, CDR2 YFSETQ.

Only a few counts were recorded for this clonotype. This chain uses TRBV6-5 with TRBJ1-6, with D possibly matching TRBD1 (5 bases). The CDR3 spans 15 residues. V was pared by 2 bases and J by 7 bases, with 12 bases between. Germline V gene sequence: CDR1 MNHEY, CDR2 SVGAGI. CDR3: CASSYTDRINSPLHF. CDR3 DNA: TGTGCCAGCAGTTACACAGACAGAATAAATTCACCCCTCCACTTT.

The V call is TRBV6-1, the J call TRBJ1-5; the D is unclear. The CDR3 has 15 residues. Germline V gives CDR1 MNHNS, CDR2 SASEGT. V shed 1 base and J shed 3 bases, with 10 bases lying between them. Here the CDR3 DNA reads TGTGCCAGCAGTGAAGTTCCAGCATCCAATCAGCCCCAGCATTTT. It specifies CASSEVPASNQPQHF.

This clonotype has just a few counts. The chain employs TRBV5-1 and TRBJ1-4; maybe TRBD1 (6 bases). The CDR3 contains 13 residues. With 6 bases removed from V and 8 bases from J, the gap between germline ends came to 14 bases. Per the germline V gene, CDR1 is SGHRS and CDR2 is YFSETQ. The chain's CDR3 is CASTARGGEKLFF. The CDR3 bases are TGCGCCAGCACCGCCAGGGGAGGGGAAAAACTGTTTTTT.

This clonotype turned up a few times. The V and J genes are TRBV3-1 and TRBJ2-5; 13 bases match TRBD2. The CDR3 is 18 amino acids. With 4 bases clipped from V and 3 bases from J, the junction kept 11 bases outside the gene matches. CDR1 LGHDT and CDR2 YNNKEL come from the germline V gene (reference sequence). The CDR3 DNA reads TGTGCCAGCAGCCGGACGATCCTCGGGACTAGCGGGGAAGAGACCCAGTACTTC. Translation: CASSRTILGTSGEETQYF.

The CDR3 nucleotides read TGCAGTGCCAGAAGATCGGGGGGGCATCTTGAAGCTTTCTTT. Protein product: CSARRSGGHLEAFF. The gene calls are TRBV20-1 and TRBJ1-1, with D maybe TRBD1 (6 bases). V was trimmed by 6 bases and J by 7 bases, leaving 21 bases between them. From germline, CDR1 is DFQATT and CDR2 SNEGSKA (reference sequence). CDR3 length: 14 residues.

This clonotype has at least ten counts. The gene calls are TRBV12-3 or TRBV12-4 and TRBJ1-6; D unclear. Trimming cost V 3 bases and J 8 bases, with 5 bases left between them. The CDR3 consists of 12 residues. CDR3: CASSFGDSPLHF. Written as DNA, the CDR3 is TGTGCCAGCAGTTTTGGTGATTCACCCCTCCACTTT.

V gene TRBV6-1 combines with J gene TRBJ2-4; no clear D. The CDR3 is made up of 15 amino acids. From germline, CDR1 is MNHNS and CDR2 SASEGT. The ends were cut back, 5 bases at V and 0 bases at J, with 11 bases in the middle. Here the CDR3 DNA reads TGTGCCAGCAGTCCTCGGCCCCTAGCCAAAAACATTCAGTACTTC. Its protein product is CASSPRPLAKNIQYF.

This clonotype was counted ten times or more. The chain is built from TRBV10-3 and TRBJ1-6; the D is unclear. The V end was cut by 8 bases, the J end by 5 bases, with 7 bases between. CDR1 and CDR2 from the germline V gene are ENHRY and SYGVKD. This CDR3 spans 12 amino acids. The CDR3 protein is CAIGRDNSPLHF. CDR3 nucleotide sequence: TGTGCCATCGGGCGAGATAATTCACCCCTCCACTTT.

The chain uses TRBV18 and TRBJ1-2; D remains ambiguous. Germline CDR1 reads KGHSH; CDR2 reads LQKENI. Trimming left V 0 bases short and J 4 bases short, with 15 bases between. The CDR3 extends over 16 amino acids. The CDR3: CASSPPYTRGSYGYTF. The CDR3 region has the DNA TGTGCCAGCTCACCACCGTACACCAGAGGATCCTATGGCTACACCTTC.

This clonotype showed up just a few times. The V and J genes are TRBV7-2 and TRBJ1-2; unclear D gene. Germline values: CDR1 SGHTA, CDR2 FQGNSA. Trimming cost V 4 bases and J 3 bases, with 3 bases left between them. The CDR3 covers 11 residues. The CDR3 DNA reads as TGTGCCAGCAGCTCGGACTATGGCTACACCTTC. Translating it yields CASSSDYGYTF.

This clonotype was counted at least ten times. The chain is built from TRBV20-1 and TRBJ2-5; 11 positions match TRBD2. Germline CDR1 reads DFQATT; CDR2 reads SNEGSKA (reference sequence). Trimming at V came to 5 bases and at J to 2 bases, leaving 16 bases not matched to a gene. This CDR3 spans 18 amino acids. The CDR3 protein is CSALKASSGGPLQETQYF. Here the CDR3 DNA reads TGCAGTGCTCTTAAGGCGTCTAGCGGGGGGCCTCTTCAAGAGACCCAGTACTTC.

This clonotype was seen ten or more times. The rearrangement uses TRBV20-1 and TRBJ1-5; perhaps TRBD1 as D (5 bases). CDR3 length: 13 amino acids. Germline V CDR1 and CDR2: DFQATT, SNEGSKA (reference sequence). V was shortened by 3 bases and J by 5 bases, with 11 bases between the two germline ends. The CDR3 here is CSARWGWDQPQHF. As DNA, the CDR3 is TGCAGTGCTAGGTGGGGGTGGGATCAGCCCCAGCATTTT.

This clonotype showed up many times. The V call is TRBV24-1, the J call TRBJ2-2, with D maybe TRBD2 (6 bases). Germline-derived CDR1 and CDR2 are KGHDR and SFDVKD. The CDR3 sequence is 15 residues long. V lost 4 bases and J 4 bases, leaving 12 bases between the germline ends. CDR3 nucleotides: TGTGCCACCAGTGACCGGACTATTCCCACCGGGGAGCTGTTTTTT. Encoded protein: CATSDRTIPTGELFF.

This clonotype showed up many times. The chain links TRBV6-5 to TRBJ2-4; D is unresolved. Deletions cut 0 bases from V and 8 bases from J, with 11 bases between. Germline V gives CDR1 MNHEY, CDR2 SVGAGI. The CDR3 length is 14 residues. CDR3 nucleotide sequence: TGTGCCAGCAGTTACTCGCTGGGTGCTGACATTCAGTACTTC. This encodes CASSYSLGADIQYF.

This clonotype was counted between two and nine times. CDR3 DNA sequence: TGCAGTGCTAGAGATACGGGGGGGGATGAAAAACTGTTTTTT. It specifies CSARDTGGDEKLFF. The V call is TRBV20-1, the J call TRBJ1-4, with a tentative D call TRBD1 (5 bases). This CDR3 is 14 amino acids long. Germline V lookup: CDR1 DFQATT, CDR2 SNEGSKA (reference sequence). Trimming removed 0 bases from V and 6 bases from J, with 11 bases in between.

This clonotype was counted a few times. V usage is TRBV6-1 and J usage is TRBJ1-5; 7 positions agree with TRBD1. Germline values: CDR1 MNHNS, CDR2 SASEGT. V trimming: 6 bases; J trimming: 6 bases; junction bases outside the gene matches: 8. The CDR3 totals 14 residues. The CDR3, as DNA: TGTGCCAGCAGGCCCGGACAGGAGAGTCAGCCCCAGCATTTT. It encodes CASRPGQESQPQHF.

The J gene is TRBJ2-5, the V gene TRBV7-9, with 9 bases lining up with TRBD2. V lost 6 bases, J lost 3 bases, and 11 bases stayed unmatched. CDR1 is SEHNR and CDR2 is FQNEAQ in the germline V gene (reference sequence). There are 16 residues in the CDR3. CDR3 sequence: CASRLSGTSMEETQYF. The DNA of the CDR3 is TGTGCCAGCAGATTATCCGGGACTAGCATGGAAGAGACCCAGTACTTC.

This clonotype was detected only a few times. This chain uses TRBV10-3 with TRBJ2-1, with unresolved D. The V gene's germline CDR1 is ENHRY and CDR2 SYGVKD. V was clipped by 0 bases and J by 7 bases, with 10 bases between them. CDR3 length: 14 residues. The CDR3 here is CAISESTLYNEQFF. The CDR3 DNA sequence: TGTGCCATCAGTGAGTCGACACTGTATAATGAGCAGTTCTTC.

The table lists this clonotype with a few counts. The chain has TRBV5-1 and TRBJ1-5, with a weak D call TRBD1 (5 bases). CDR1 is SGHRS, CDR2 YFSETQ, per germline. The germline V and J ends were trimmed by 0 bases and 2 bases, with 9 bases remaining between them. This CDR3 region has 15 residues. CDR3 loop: CASSLGDSGNQPQHF. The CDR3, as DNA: TGCGCCAGCAGCTTGGGAGACAGCGGCAATCAGCCCCAGCATTTT.

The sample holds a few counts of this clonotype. CDR3: CASSQEGGDTQYF. CDR3 in DNA: TGTGCCAGCAGCCAAGAGGGGGGAGATACGCAGTATTTT. This chain links TRBV3-1 with TRBJ2-3; maybe TRBD2 (6 bases). The CDR3 is made up of 13 amino acids. Germline assignment: CDR1 LGHDT and CDR2 YNNKEL (reference sequence). V was cut by 0 bases and J by 5 bases, with 6 bases left in between.

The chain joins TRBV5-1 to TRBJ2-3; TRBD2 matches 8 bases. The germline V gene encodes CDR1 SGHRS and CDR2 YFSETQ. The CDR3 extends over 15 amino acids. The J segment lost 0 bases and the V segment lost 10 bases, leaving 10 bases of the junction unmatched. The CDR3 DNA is TGCGCCGCCAGGGCGACTAGCGTCAGCACAGATACGCAGTATTTT. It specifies CAARATSVSTDTQYF. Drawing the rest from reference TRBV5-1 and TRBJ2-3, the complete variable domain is KAGVTQTPRYLIKTRGQQVTLSCSPISGHRSVSWYQQTPGQGLQFLFEYFSETQRNKGNFPGRFSGRQFSNSRSEMNVSTLELGDSALYLCAARATSVSTDTQYFGPGTRLTVL.

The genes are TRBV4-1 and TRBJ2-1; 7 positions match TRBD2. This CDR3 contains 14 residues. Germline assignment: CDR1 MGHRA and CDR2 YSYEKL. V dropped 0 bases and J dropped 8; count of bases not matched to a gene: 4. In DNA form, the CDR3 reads TGCGCCAGCAGCCAAGACTCTAGCGGCGATGAGCAGTTCTTC. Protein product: CASSQDSSGDEQFF.

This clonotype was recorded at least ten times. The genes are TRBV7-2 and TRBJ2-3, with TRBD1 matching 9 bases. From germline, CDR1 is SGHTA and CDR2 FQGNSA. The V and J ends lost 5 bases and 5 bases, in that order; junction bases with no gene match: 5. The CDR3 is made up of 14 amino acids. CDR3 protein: CASSNRDRVDTQYF. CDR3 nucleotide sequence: TGTGCCAGCAGCAACCGGGACAGGGTAGATACGCAGTATTTT.

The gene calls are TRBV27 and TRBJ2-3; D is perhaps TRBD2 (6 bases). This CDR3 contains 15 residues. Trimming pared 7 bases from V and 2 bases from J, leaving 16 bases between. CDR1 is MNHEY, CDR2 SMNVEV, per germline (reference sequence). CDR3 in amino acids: CASTIQGLTTDTQYF. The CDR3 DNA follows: TGTGCCAGCACAATCCAGGGACTGACCACAGATACGCAGTATTTT.

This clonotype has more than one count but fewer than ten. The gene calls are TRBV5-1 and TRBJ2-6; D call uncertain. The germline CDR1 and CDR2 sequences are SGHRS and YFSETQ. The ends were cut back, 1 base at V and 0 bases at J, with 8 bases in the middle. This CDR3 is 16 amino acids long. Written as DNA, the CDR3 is TGCGCCAGCAGCTTGTACCCCAACTCTGGGGCCAACGTCCTGACTTTC. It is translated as CASSLYPNSGANVLTF. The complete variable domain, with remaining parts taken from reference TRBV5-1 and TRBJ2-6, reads KAGVTQTPRYLIKTRGQQVTLSCSPISGHRSVSWYQQTPGQGLQFLFEYFSETQRNKGNFPGRFSGRQFSNSRSEMNVSTLELGDSALYLCASSLYPNSGANVLTFGAGSRLTVL.

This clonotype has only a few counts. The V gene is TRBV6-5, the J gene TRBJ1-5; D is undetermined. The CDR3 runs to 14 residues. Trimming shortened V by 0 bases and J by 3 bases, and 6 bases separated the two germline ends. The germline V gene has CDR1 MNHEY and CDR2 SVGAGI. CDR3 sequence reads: CASSYSRINQPQHF. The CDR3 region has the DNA TGTGCCAGCAGTTACTCACGAATCAATCAGCCCCAGCATTTT.

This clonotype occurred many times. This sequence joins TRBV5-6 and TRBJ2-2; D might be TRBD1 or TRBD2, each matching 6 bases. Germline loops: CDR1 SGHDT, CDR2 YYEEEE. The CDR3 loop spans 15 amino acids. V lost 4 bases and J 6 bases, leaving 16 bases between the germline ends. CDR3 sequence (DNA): TGTGCCAGCAGCAGCGGACAGCTAGCGTCCGGGGAGCTGTTTTTT. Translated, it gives CASSSGQLASGELFF.

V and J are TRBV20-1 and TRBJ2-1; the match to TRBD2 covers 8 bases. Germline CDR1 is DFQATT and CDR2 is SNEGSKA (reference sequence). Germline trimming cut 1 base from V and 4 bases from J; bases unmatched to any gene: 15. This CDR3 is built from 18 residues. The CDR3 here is CSARVFARGVASYNEQFF. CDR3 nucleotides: TGCAGTGCTAGAGTCTTCGCGCGGGGGGTCGCTTCATACAATGAGCAGTTCTTC.

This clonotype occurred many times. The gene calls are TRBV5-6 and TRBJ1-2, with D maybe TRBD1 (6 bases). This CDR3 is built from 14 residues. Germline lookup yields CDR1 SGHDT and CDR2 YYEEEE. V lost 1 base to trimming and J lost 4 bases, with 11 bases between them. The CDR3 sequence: CASSLTGIGYGYTF. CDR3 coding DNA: TGTGCCAGCAGCTTGACAGGGATCGGCTATGGCTACACCTTC. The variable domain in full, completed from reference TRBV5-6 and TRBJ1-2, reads DAGVTQSPTHLIKTRGQQVTLRCSPKSGHDTVSWYQQALGQGPQFIFQYYEEEERQRGNFPDRFSGHQFPNYSSELNVNALLLGDSALYLCASSLTGIGYGYTFGSGTRLTVV.

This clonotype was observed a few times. The CDR3 DNA is TGTGCCAGCAGCTTAATCCCTGTCGGGAGGGCCCGCAATGAGCAGTTCTTC. Protein product: CASSLIPVGRARNEQFF. This sequence joins TRBV7-9 and TRBJ2-1, with 8 bases fitting TRBD2. Germline V gene sequence: CDR1 SEHNR, CDR2 FQNEAQ (reference sequence). V lost 2 bases, J lost 6 bases, and 12 bases stayed unmatched. This CDR3 has 17 amino acids.